This TCR beta chain originates from a study of blood T cell repertoires in COVID-19. The V and J ends lost 2 bases and 0 bases respectively, with 8 bases between them. The CDR3 runs 15 residues. The V gene's germline CDR1 is MNHNS and CDR2 SASEGT. Generated by immunoSEQ multiplex PCR, the TCRdb table keeps only in-frame clones and is missing some. The repertoire holds approximately 190,000 clones, with 65% to 85% as singletons. The rearrangement links TRBV6-1 to TRBJ1-5; D is ambiguous. This TCR came from a man in his 60s with active or convalescent COVID-19. Sequenced input: peripheral blood. CDR3 region: CASSEQYDSNQPQHF. As DNA, the CDR3 is TGTGCCAGCAGTGAACAGTACGATAGCAATCAGCCCCAGCATTTT.